The clone carrying this TCR beta chain was seen a single time. The data are from a study of blood T cell repertoires in COVID-19. Study-level information: Italy, Spain and the United States were the sources of the convalescent and acute COVID-19 samples.

The authors' processing: Amplification with reference gene primers provided the estimates of nucleated cell counts. Assay: immunoSEQ multiplex PCR; the TCRdb copy retains only in-frame clones and omits some. V and J calls and clone size are copied from that table; D and trimming were computed from the DNA. The repertoire holds about 87,000 clones, with roughly 80% as singletons. The V end was cut by 0 bases, the J end by 6 bases, with 11 bases between. In germline, CDR1 is LGHDT, CDR2 YNNKEL (reference sequence). The CDR3 is 15 residues long. The origin of this receptor is a woman of 80 years or more with active or convalescent COVID-19. The sequencing input was peripheral blood. The chain couples TRBV3-1 (or the pseudogene TRBV3-2) to TRBJ2-2; D is ambiguous. As DNA, the CDR3 is TGTGCCAGCAGCCAAGATGCAAGTGGGCCCGGGGAGCTGTTTTTT. Residues: CASSQDASGPGELFF.